A selection of T cell receptor beta chains follows, all from one sample in a study of blood T cells in healthy people across ages. TCRdb passed the 5' RACE reads through MiXCR, listing each CDR3 protein once. Among 1.5 million to 1.9 million distinct CDR3 sequences listed, roughly two fifths were seen once. Material for sequencing was blood. These receptors originate from a woman between 18 and 29 years old in good health. Both conserved end residues are trimmed from each CDR3. Each record gives: CDR3 protein, V gene, clone size, J gene. The size entry is marked missing in some rows and otherwise reads once, few, many or a size class.

cdr3_aa: SARTRQGSNYGYT
v_call: TRBV20-1
clone_size: few
j_call: TRBJ1-2

cdr3_aa: AISVSDGYQETQY
v_call: TRBV10-3
clone_size: -
j_call: -

cdr3_aa: VSSKVLSGTGLYNEQF
v_call: TRBV21-1
clone_size: -
j_call: TRBJ2-1

cdr3_aa: ASSSTSGGLLWTDTQY
v_call: TRBV5-6
clone_size: -
j_call: TRBJ2-3

cdr3_aa: ASSRTGLAVEQY
v_call: TRBV7-2
clone_size: -
j_call: TRBJ2-7

cdr3_aa: ASSLVSEEQY
v_call: TRBV7-2
clone_size: -
j_call: TRBJ2-5

cdr3_aa: ASSISRPGEKLF
v_call: TRBV27
clone_size: -
j_call: TRBJ1-4

cdr3_aa: ASSTRTDQETQY
v_call: TRBV27
clone_size: -
j_call: TRBJ2-5

cdr3_aa: TTGYNEQF
v_call: TRBV29-1
clone_size: -
j_call: TRBJ2-1

cdr3_aa: ATSDAGSAGGELF
v_call: TRBV24-1
clone_size: -
j_call: TRBJ2-2

cdr3_aa: ASSQDPGPLYNEQF
v_call: TRBV4-3
clone_size: -
j_call: TRBJ2-1

cdr3_aa: ASSQDDRYQPQH
v_call: TRBV3-1
clone_size: -
j_call: TRBJ1-5

cdr3_aa: ASSYSPGGDFQETQY
v_call: TRBV6-5
clone_size: -
j_call: -

cdr3_aa: AISESPTQETQY
v_call: TRBV10-3
clone_size: few
j_call: TRBJ2-5

cdr3_aa: ASSYSISASGGYEQY
v_call: TRBV6-5
clone_size: few
j_call: TRBJ2-7

cdr3_aa: ASSSRGGETQY
v_call: TRBV28
clone_size: few
j_call: -

cdr3_aa: SALGQGRGQETQY
v_call: TRBV20-1
clone_size: once
j_call: TRBJ2-5

cdr3_aa: ASTGRGKETQY
v_call: TRBV28
clone_size: once
j_call: -

cdr3_aa: ASSHDPFSPPH
v_call: TRBV4-3
clone_size: -
j_call: TRBJ1-6

cdr3_aa: AISDRGANTEAF
v_call: TRBV10-3
clone_size: -
j_call: TRBJ1-1

cdr3_aa: ASSLDGQINQPQH
v_call: TRBV12-3/TRBV12-4
clone_size: few
j_call: TRBJ1-5

cdr3_aa: ASSASGEVIAQY
v_call: TRBV9
clone_size: -
j_call: TRBJ2-3

cdr3_aa: ASSQDGGPGEGEKLF
v_call: TRBV4-3
clone_size: -
j_call: TRBJ1-4

cdr3_aa: ATSLGPAGTDTQY
v_call: TRBV5-6
clone_size: -
j_call: TRBJ2-3

cdr3_aa: ASSRVDGEAF
v_call: TRBV4-1
clone_size: -
j_call: TRBJ1-1

cdr3_aa: ASSQVGVRDTGELF
v_call: TRBV3-1
clone_size: -
j_call: TRBJ2-2